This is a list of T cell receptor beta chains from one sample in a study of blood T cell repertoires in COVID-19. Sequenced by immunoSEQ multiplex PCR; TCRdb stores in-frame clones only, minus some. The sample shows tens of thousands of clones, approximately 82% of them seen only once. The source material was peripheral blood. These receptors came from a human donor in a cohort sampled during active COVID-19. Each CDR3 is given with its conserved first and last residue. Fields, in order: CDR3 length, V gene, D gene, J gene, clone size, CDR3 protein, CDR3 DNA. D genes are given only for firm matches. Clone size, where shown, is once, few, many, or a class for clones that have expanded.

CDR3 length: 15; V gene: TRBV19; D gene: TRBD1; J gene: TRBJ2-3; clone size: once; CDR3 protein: CASSKTGQGDRWQYF; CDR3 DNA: TGTGCCAGTAGTAAAACGGGACAGGGGGATCGGTGGCAGTATTTT
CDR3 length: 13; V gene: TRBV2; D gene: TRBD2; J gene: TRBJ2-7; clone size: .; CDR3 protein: CAIQAGGSYEQYF; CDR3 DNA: TGTGCCATACAAGCGGGGGGCTCCTACGAGCAGTACTTC
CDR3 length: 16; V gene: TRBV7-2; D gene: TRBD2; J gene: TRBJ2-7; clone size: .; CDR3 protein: CASSLRLAGGSDEQYF; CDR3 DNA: TGTGCCAGCAGCTTAAGACTAGCGGGGGGGTCGGACGAGCAGTACTTC
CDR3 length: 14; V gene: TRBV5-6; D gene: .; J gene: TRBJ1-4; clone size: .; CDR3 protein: CASSLSEREEKLFF; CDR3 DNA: TGTGCCAGCAGCCTGAGCGAACGGGAAGAAAAACTGTTTTTT
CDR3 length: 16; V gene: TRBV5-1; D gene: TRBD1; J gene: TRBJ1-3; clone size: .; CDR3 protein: CASSGTGANSGNTIYF; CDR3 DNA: TGCGCCAGCAGCGGGACAGGGGCTAACTCTGGAAACACCATATATTTT
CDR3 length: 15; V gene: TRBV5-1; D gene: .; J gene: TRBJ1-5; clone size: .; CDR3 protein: CASSLSVGPNQPQHF; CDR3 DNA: TGCGCCAGCAGCTTGTCCGTGGGCCCCAATCAGCCCCAGCATTTT
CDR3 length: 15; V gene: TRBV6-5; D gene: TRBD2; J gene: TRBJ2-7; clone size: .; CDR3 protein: CASSYSAGGIYEQYF; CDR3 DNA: TGTGCCAGCAGTTACTCCGCGGGGGGGATCTACGAGCAGTACTTC
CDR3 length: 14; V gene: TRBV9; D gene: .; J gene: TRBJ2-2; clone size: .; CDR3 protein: CASSVGGLTGELFF; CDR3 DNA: TGTGCCAGCAGCGTGGGGGGTCTGACCGGGGAGCTGTTTTTT
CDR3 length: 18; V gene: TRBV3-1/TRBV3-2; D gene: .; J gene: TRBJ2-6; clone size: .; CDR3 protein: CASSQAGGGYSGANVLTF; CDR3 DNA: TGTGCCAGCAGCCAAGCAGGCGGGGGCTACTCTGGGGCCAACGTCCTGACTTTC
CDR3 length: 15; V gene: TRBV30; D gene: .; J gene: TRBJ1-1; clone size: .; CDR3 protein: CAWSELGQANTEAFF; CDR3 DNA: TGTGCCTGGAGCGAACTGGGGCAGGCGAACACTGAAGCTTTCTTT
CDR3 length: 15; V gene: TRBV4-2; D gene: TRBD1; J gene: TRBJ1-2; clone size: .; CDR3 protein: CASSQQGEPNYGYTF; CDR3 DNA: TGTGCCAGCAGCCAACAGGGGGAGCCTAACTATGGCTACACCTTC
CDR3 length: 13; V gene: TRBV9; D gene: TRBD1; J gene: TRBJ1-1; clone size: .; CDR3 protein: CASSGQGRTEAFF; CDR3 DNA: TGTGCCAGCAGCGGACAGGGTAGGACTGAAGCTTTCTTT
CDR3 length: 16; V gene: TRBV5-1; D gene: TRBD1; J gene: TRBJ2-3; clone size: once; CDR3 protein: CASSSQAGQGRDTQYF; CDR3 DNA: TGCGCCAGCAGCTCCCAAGCTGGACAGGGCCGGGATACGCAGTATTTT
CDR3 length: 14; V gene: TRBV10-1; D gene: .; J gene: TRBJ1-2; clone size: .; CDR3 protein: CATRRSAGLSGYTF; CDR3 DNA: TGCGCCACCAGGAGGAGCGCGGGGTTATCGGGCTACACCTTC
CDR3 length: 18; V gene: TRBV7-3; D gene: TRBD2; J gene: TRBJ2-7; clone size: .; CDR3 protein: CASSLSGASGGPPYEQYF; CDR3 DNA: TGTGCCAGCAGCTTAAGTGGGGCTAGCGGGGGACCTCCCTACGAGCAGTACTTC
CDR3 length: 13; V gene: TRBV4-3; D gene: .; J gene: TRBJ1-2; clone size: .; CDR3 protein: CASSQAVNYGYTF; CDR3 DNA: TGCGCCAGCAGCCAAGCTGTTAACTATGGCTACACCTTC
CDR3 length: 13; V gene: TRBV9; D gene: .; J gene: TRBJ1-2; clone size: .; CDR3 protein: CASRARGANGYTF; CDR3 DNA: TGTGCCAGCAGGGCCCGGGGGGCTAATGGCTACACCTTC
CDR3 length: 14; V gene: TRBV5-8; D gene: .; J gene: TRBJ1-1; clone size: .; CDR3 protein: CASSLTLAGTEAFF; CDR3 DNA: TGTGCCAGCAGCCTCACCCTGGCTGGCACTGAAGCTTTCTTT
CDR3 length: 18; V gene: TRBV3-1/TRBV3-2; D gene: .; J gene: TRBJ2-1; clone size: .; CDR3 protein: CASSQDWGDRSPYNEQFF; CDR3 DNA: TGTGCCAGCAGCCAAGATTGGGGCGACAGGAGTCCCTACAATGAGCAGTTCTTC
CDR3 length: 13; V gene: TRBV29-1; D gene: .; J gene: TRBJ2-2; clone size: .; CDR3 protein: CSVSSGSRGELFF; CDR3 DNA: TGCAGCGTTTCCAGCGGCTCAAGGGGGGAGCTGTTTTTT
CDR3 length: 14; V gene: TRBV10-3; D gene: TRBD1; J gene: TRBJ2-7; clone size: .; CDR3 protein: CAINAGTGPYEQYF; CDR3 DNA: TGTGCCATAAACGCGGGGACAGGACCCTACGAGCAGTACTTC
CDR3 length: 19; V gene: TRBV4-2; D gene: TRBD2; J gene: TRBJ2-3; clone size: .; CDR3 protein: CASHEAGLAGLGSTDTQYF; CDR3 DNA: TGTGCCAGCCATGAGGCGGGACTAGCGGGGTTGGGAAGCACAGATACGCAGTATTTT
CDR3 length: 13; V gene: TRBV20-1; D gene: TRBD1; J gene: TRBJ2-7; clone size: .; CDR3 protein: CSAIDRGLYEQYF; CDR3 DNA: TGCAGTGCTATTGACAGGGGGCTGTACGAGCAGTACTTC
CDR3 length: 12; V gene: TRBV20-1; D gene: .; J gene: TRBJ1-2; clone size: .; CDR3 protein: CSAIDSPYGYTF; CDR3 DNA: TGCAGTGCTATTGACAGTCCCTATGGCTACACCTTC
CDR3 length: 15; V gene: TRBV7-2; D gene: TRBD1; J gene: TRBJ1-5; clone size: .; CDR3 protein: CASSPRTGGSQPQHF; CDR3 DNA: TGTGCCAGCAGCCCAAGGACAGGTGGAAGTCAGCCCCAGCATTTT
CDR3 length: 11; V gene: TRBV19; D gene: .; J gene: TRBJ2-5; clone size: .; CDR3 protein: CASSIEETQYF; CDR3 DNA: TGTGCCAGTAGTATTGAGGAGACCCAGTACTTC
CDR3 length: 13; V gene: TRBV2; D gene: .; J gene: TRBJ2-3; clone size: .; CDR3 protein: CASSDVREGTQYF; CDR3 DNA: TGTGCCAGCAGTGACGTCAGGGAAGGTACGCAGTATTTT
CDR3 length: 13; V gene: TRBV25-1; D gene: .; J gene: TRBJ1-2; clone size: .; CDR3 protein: CASSGGGASGYTF; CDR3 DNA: TGTGCCAGCAGTGGAGGGGGGGCCTCCGGCTACACCTTC
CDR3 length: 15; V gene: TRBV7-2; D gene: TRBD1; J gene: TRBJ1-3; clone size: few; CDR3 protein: CASSPGQSSGNTIYF; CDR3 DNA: TGTGCCAGCAGCCCGGGACAGAGCTCTGGAAACACCATATATTTT
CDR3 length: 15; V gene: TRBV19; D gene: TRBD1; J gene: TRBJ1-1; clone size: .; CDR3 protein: CASSTGQGARTEAFF; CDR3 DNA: TGTGCCAGTAGTACCGGACAGGGGGCGCGAACTGAAGCTTTCTTT
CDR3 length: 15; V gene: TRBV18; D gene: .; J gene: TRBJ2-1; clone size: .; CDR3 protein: CASSPEGGGQSEQFF; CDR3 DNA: TGTGCCAGCTCACCAGAGGGGGGGGGCCAGAGTGAGCAGTTCTTC
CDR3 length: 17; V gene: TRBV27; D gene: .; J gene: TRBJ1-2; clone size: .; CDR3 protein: CASKPRGGETSNYGYTF; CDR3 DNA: TGTGCCAGCAAACCCAGAGGGGGAGAAACTTCTAACTATGGCTACACCTTC
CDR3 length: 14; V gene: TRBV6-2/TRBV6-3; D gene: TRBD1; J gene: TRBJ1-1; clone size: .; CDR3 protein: CASSSRDRVTEAFF; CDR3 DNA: TGTGCCAGCAGTTCCCGGGACAGGGTCACTGAAGCTTTCTTT
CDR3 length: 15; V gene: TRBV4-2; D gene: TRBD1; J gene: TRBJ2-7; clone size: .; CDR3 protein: CASSQETGGRGEQYF; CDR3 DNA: TGTGCCAGCAGCCAAGAAACAGGGGGAAGGGGTGAGCAGTACTTC
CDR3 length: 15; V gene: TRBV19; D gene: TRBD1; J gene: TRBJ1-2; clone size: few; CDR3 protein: CASSWGDRDINGYTF; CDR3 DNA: TGTGCCAGTAGTTGGGGGGACAGGGACATCAATGGCTACACCTTC
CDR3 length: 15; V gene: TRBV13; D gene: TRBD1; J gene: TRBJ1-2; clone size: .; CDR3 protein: CASSLDRGLYYGYTF; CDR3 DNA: TGTGCCAGCAGCTTGGACAGGGGGCTGTACTATGGCTACACCTTC
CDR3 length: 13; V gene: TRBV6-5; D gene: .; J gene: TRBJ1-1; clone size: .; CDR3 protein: CASKYTGNTEAFF; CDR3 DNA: TGTGCCAGTAAATACACAGGGAACACTGAAGCTTTCTTT
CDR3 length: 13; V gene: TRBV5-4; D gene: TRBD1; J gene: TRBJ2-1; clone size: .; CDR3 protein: CASSEQGYNEQFF; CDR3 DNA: TGTGCCAGCAGCGAACAGGGGTACAATGAGCAGTTCTTC
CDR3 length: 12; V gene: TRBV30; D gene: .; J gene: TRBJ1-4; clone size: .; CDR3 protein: CAWNLGGEKLFF; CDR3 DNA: TGTGCCTGGAATTTGGGGGGAGAAAAACTGTTTTTT
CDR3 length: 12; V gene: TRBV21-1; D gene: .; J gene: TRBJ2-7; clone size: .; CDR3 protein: CASSNDTYEQYF; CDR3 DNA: TGTGCCAGCAGCAACGATACTTACGAGCAGTACTTC
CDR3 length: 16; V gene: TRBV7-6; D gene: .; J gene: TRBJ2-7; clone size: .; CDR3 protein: CASSLAGGLSGYEQYF; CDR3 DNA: TGTGCCAGCAGCTTAGCCGGGGGGCTCTCCGGGTACGAGCAGTACTTC
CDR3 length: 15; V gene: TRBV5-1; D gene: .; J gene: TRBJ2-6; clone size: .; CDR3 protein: CASSLGQPGANVLTF; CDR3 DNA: TGCGCCAGCAGCTTGGGACAGCCTGGGGCCAACGTCCTGACTTTC
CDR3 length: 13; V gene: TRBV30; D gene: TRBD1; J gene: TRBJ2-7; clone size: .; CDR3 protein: CASTGQQLLEQYF; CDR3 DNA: TGTGCCAGTACGGGACAGCAATTACTGGAGCAGTACTTC